This T cell receptor beta chain emerged from a study of OX40 agonist ivuxolimab in advanced cancers. Study conclusions and caveats: CD8+ T cells (on average) carried more expanded clones than CD4+ T cells. Clones of CD4+ and CD8+ blood T cells grew by week 6 at doses of 0.1 to 3.0 mg/kg.

The V and J ends lost 5 bases and 6 bases respectively, with 8 bases between them. The CDR3 spans 11 residues. The germline gives CDR1 SEHNR, CDR2 FQNEAQ (reference sequence). Comment on this clone: The antigen remains unidentified.

Libraries were prepared by immunoSEQ multiplex PCR; TCRdb keeps only in-frame clonotypes and omits some of them. The data contain 70,000 to 85,000 clones, around 86% of them singletons. The chain carries TRBV7-9 and TRBJ2-7; D ambiguous. This TCR was sampled from an adult with an advanced solid tumor such as melanoma, head and neck, liver or kidney cancer. Sequenced material: CD4+ or CD8+ T cells sorted from blood, taken in a trial of the OX40 agonist ivuxolimab. Written as DNA, the CDR3 is TGTGCCAGCAGCCTGGCAGGCGAGCAGTACTTC. It codes for CASSLAGEQYF.